This T cell receptor beta chain was sequenced in a study of blood T cell repertoires in COVID-19. Libraries were prepared by immunoSEQ multiplex PCR; TCRdb keeps only in-frame clonotypes and omits some of them. The sample has some 450,000 clones, approximately 88% seen once; the top ten hold around an eighth. CDR3 length equals 15 residues. Germline CDR1 is GTSNPN and CDR2 is SVGIG (reference sequence). V lost 0 bases and J 0 bases, leaving 9 bases between the germline ends. Sequencing was carried out using peripheral blood. This TCR derives from a woman between 50 and 59 years old with COVID-19, enrolled during active disease. This chain connects TRBV30 to TRBJ1-5; D ambiguous. This chain's CDR3 is CAWSVRLNSNQPQHF. CDR3 nucleotide sequence: TGTGCCTGGAGTGTCAGACTCAATAGCAATCAGCCCCAGCATTTT.